These T cell receptor beta chains were read from a single sample in a study of T cells in localized non-small cell lung cancer. Clones were read by immunoSEQ multiplex PCR, and TCRdb kept only the in-frame ones, dropping some. The table includes 13,000 or so clones, about nine tenths detected once. The sample consisted of peripheral blood mononuclear cells, taken before any cancer treatment. The receptors originated from a man aged 40-75 years with stage III lung adenocarcinoma. Both conserved end residues are part of each CDR3. D genes are given only for firm matches. Rows give clone size only sometimes, using once, few, many, or a class for an expanded clone.

abundance: -; j_gene: TRBJ2-5; d_gene: TRBD1; v_gene: TRBV29-1; CDR3nt: TGCAGCGTCGAAGGGTCGCAGACAGGGGGGGAAGAGACCCAGTACTTC; CDR3aa: CSVEGSQTGGEETQYF
abundance: once; j_gene: TRBJ1-1; d_gene: -; v_gene: TRBV28; CDR3nt: TGTGCCAGCACCATCCTGGGGGGTGTCACTGAAGCTTTCTTT; CDR3aa: CASTILGGVTEAFF
abundance: -; j_gene: TRBJ2-7; d_gene: -; v_gene: TRBV30; CDR3nt: TGTGCCTGGGGGGACTTTCCCTACGAGCAGTACTTC; CDR3aa: CAWGDFPYEQYF
abundance: once; j_gene: TRBJ2-3; d_gene: TRBD2; v_gene: TRBV10-3; CDR3nt: TGTGCCATCAGTGAGTCTTGGGGACTAGCGGGAGGACAAGATACGCAGTATTTT; CDR3aa: CAISESWGLAGGQDTQYF
abundance: -; j_gene: TRBJ2-3; d_gene: -; v_gene: TRBV27; CDR3nt: TGTGCCAGCTCGGGGGGCGGGAGACTATGGGATACGCAGTATTTT; CDR3aa: CASSGGGRLWDTQYF
abundance: once; j_gene: TRBJ2-4; d_gene: -; v_gene: TRBV7-2; CDR3nt: TGTGCCAGCAGCTTTACAGCCAAAAACATTCAGTACTTC; CDR3aa: CASSFTAKNIQYF
abundance: -; j_gene: TRBJ1-2; d_gene: TRBD1; v_gene: TRBV7-8; CDR3nt: TGTGCCAGCAGCTTAGGACAGGGTTATGGCTACACCTTC; CDR3aa: CASSLGQGYGYTF
abundance: -; j_gene: TRBJ2-7; d_gene: -; v_gene: TRBV6-1; CDR3nt: TGTGCCAGCAGGTTAACCCAAAACTACGAGCAGTACTTC; CDR3aa: CASRLTQNYEQYF
abundance: once; j_gene: TRBJ2-7; d_gene: -; v_gene: TRBV28; CDR3nt: TGTGCCAGCAGTTTGGGAGGTAGCGCATCCTACGAGCAGTACTTC; CDR3aa: CASSLGGSASYEQYF
abundance: once; j_gene: TRBJ1-1; d_gene: -; v_gene: TRBV5-1; CDR3nt: TGCGCCAGCAGCACCGGGGACCCCTTGAACACTGAAGCTTTCTTT; CDR3aa: CASSTGDPLNTEAFF
abundance: -; j_gene: TRBJ2-7; d_gene: TRBD1; v_gene: TRBV29-1; CDR3nt: TGCAGCGTTGAAACAGGGGTTGCCGAGCAGTACTTC; CDR3aa: CSVETGVAEQYF
abundance: -; j_gene: TRBJ2-1; d_gene: -; v_gene: TRBV2; CDR3nt: TGTGCCAGCAGTGGTCAGGATGAGCAGTTCTTC; CDR3aa: CASSGQDEQFF
abundance: -; j_gene: TRBJ2-7; d_gene: -; v_gene: TRBV21-1; CDR3nt: TGTGCCAGCCTCTGGCGGCCGAGGGCCTACGAGCAGTACTTC; CDR3aa: CASLWRPRAYEQYF
abundance: -; j_gene: TRBJ2-1; d_gene: -; v_gene: TRBV7-2; CDR3nt: TGTGCCAGCAGCATGGATCGGGGGGAGCAGTTCTTC; CDR3aa: CASSMDRGEQFF
abundance: -; j_gene: TRBJ2-5; d_gene: -; v_gene: TRBV28; CDR3nt: TGTGCCAGCAGGCACAGAGCGGAGACCCAGTACTTC; CDR3aa: CASRHRAETQYF
abundance: -; j_gene: TRBJ2-2; d_gene: -; v_gene: TRBV10-2; CDR3nt: TGCGCCAGCACCCCACGGACTGTCACCGGGGAGCTGTTTTTT; CDR3aa: CASTPRTVTGELFF
abundance: few; j_gene: TRBJ1-5; d_gene: -; v_gene: TRBV28; CDR3nt: TGTGCCAGCAGTTTTAGTGGCAGAGATAGCAATCAGCCCCAGCATTTT; CDR3aa: CASSFSGRDSNQPQHF
abundance: once; j_gene: TRBJ2-7; d_gene: TRBD1; v_gene: TRBV6-1; CDR3nt: TGTGCCAGCAGCGGGACAGACGACGAGCAGTACTTC; CDR3aa: CASSGTDDEQYF
abundance: -; j_gene: TRBJ1-5; d_gene: TRBD1; v_gene: TRBV28; CDR3nt: TGTGCCAGCAGCACTGCCGGGACAGGGGTCGGCCAGCCCCAGCATTTT; CDR3aa: CASSTAGTGVGQPQHF
abundance: -; j_gene: TRBJ2-5; d_gene: -; v_gene: TRBV28; CDR3nt: TGTGCCAGCAGTTCTGTTAGGCAGGGCAAAGAGACCCAGTACTTC; CDR3aa: CASSSVRQGKETQYF
abundance: -; j_gene: TRBJ2-7; d_gene: -; v_gene: TRBV27; CDR3nt: TGTGCCAGCAGCCCCGGCGGGTTCGAGCAGTACTTC; CDR3aa: CASSPGGFEQYF
abundance: -; j_gene: TRBJ2-7; d_gene: -; v_gene: TRBV28; CDR3nt: TGTGCCAGCAGTTTCCTGGGGGAGAGCTACGAGCAGTACTTC; CDR3aa: CASSFLGESYEQYF
abundance: -; j_gene: TRBJ2-7; d_gene: TRBD2; v_gene: TRBV5-1; CDR3nt: TGCGCCAGCAGCTTGGGTGGGCGGACTAGCGGTTCCTACGAGCAGTACTTC; CDR3aa: CASSLGGRTSGSYEQYF
abundance: -; j_gene: TRBJ2-1; d_gene: TRBD2; v_gene: TRBV19; CDR3nt: TGTGCCAGTAGTATGGCTACTAGCGGGAACCACAATGAGCAGTTCTTC; CDR3aa: CASSMATSGNHNEQFF
abundance: -; j_gene: TRBJ2-5; d_gene: -; v_gene: TRBV5-1; CDR3nt: TGCGCCAGCAGCTTGGTGCCAGGGAGTAGAGAGACCCAGTACTTC; CDR3aa: CASSLVPGSRETQYF
abundance: -; j_gene: TRBJ2-2; d_gene: -; v_gene: TRBV7-9; CDR3nt: TGTGCCAGCAGCCCATTGGGGCTCGCCGGGGAGCTGTTTTTT; CDR3aa: CASSPLGLAGELFF
abundance: -; j_gene: TRBJ2-7; d_gene: TRBD2; v_gene: TRBV4-2; CDR3nt: TGTGCCAGCAGCCAAGGGCTAGCGGGAGGAAATCCCTACGAGCAGTACTTC; CDR3aa: CASSQGLAGGNPYEQYF
abundance: -; j_gene: TRBJ2-1; d_gene: -; v_gene: TRBV4-3; CDR3nt: TGCGCCAGCAGCCAAGATCGTTCTCGACCCCACAGCGTGGATGAGCAGTTCTTC; CDR3aa: CASSQDRSRPHSVDEQFF
abundance: -; j_gene: TRBJ1-1; d_gene: TRBD1; v_gene: TRBV5-7; CDR3nt: TGTGCCAGCAGCTCGGCCCCCGGACAGGAAAGGGTGGAAAACACTGAAGCTTTCTTT; CDR3aa: CASSSAPGQERVENTEAFF
abundance: -; j_gene: TRBJ2-3; d_gene: TRBD2; v_gene: TRBV5-1; CDR3nt: TGCGCCAGCAGCTTGGGGGACTATAAAGATACGCAGTATTTT; CDR3aa: CASSLGDYKDTQYF
abundance: -; j_gene: TRBJ1-2; d_gene: -; v_gene: TRBV5-6; CDR3nt: TGTGCCAGCAGCTTGGACAGCGGCCCTTTCTATGGCTACACCTTC; CDR3aa: CASSLDSGPFYGYTF
abundance: -; j_gene: TRBJ2-3; d_gene: -; v_gene: TRBV5-5; CDR3nt: TGTGCCAGCAGCTTGGGCGTCTTAGCGGACACAGATACGCAGTATTTT; CDR3aa: CASSLGVLADTDTQYF
abundance: once; j_gene: TRBJ2-7; d_gene: -; v_gene: TRBV27; CDR3nt: TGTGCCAGCAGTTTTAGCGGATACTCCTACGAGCAGTACTTC; CDR3aa: CASSFSGYSYEQYF
abundance: -; j_gene: TRBJ1-5; d_gene: TRBD1; v_gene: TRBV19; CDR3nt: TGTGCCAGTAGTCTCCCCTCGGACAGGGCATATCAGCCCCAGCATTTT; CDR3aa: CASSLPSDRAYQPQHF
abundance: -; j_gene: TRBJ1-2; d_gene: -; v_gene: TRBV19; CDR3nt: TGTGCCAGTAGTGGGTACGACAGGATGGTCTATGGCTACACCTTC; CDR3aa: CASSGYDRMVYGYTF
abundance: -; j_gene: TRBJ2-1; d_gene: -; v_gene: TRBV29-1; CDR3nt: TGCAGCGTGAGGGACGGGAGTGTTGTTGAGCAGTTCTTC; CDR3aa: CSVRDGSVVEQFF
abundance: -; j_gene: TRBJ2-2; d_gene: TRBD2; v_gene: TRBV6-4; CDR3nt: TGTGCCAGCAGTGTGCTAGCGGGAGTCGGGGAGCTGTTTTTT; CDR3aa: CASSVLAGVGELFF
abundance: -; j_gene: TRBJ1-1; d_gene: -; v_gene: TRBV6-4; CDR3nt: TGTGCCAGCAGTGACGCCTGGAGACCAAACACTGAAGCTTTCTTT; CDR3aa: CASSDAWRPNTEAFF
abundance: -; j_gene: TRBJ1-3; d_gene: -; v_gene: TRBV2; CDR3nt: TGTGCCAGCAGCGGGTCAGGGACTGGAAACACCATATATTTT; CDR3aa: CASSGSGTGNTIYF
abundance: once; j_gene: TRBJ2-7; d_gene: TRBD2; v_gene: TRBV4-2; CDR3nt: TGTGCCAGCAGCCAGTCTAGCGGGAGGGAAGGGGAGCAGTACTTC; CDR3aa: CASSQSSGREGEQYF
abundance: -; j_gene: TRBJ2-3; d_gene: TRBD1; v_gene: TRBV9; CDR3nt: TGTGCCAGCAGCGTGTTAGGGACAGGGGATAGGAGGGATACGCAGTATTTT; CDR3aa: CASSVLGTGDRRDTQYF
abundance: -; j_gene: TRBJ1-4; d_gene: -; v_gene: TRBV18; CDR3nt: TGTGCCAGCTCACGAGCCAACTTGGGGGAAAAACTGTTTTTT; CDR3aa: CASSRANLGEKLFF
abundance: -; j_gene: TRBJ2-7; d_gene: TRBD1; v_gene: TRBV11-2; CDR3nt: TGTGCCAGCAGCCCAAAGAACCTGGACAGGGGGACTTACGAGCAGTACTTC; CDR3aa: CASSPKNLDRGTYEQYF
abundance: few; j_gene: TRBJ1-1; d_gene: -; v_gene: TRBV2; CDR3nt: TGTGCCAGCAGTGTGCGGGTGAACACTGAAGCTTTCTTT; CDR3aa: CASSVRVNTEAFF
abundance: -; j_gene: TRBJ2-1; d_gene: -; v_gene: TRBV6-4; CDR3nt: TGTGCCAGCAGTGTCGATGGCGGGACGAGCTATGAGCAGTTCTTC; CDR3aa: CASSVDGGTSYEQFF
abundance: once; j_gene: TRBJ1-1; d_gene: -; v_gene: TRBV7-8; CDR3nt: TGTGCCAGCAGCTTATTCAAGAACACTGAAGCTTTCTTT; CDR3aa: CASSLFKNTEAFF
abundance: -; j_gene: TRBJ1-2; d_gene: -; v_gene: TRBV6-4; CDR3nt: TGTGCCAGCAGTGAGGGGGGTCGGTATGGCTACACCTTC; CDR3aa: CASSEGGRYGYTF
abundance: -; j_gene: TRBJ2-3; d_gene: -; v_gene: TRBV13; CDR3nt: TGTGCCAGCAGCTCCGGGAGAGCAGATACGCAGTATTTT; CDR3aa: CASSSGRADTQYF
abundance: -; j_gene: TRBJ2-1; d_gene: -; v_gene: TRBV5-5; CDR3nt: TGTGCCAGCAGCGCCACTAGTTTCAGGAATGAGCAGTTCTTC; CDR3aa: CASSATSFRNEQFF
abundance: -; j_gene: TRBJ2-7; d_gene: -; v_gene: TRBV11-1; CDR3nt: TGTGCCAGCAGCTACGGACCGAGCTACGAGCAGTACTTC; CDR3aa: CASSYGPSYEQYF
abundance: -; j_gene: TRBJ2-5; d_gene: TRBD1; v_gene: TRBV7-9; CDR3nt: TGTGCCAGCAGGGGACAGTCTTACCAAGAGACCCAGTACTTC; CDR3aa: CASRGQSYQETQYF
abundance: -; j_gene: TRBJ2-3; d_gene: -; v_gene: TRBV19; CDR3nt: TGTGCCAGTAGTATAGTAGAAGGCACAGATACGCAGTATTTT; CDR3aa: CASSIVEGTDTQYF
abundance: -; j_gene: TRBJ2-7; d_gene: TRBD2; v_gene: TRBV5-6; CDR3nt: TGTGCCAGCAGCCCATTCACTAGCGGTGCCTCCTACGAGCAGTACTTC; CDR3aa: CASSPFTSGASYEQYF
abundance: -; j_gene: TRBJ2-1; d_gene: -; v_gene: TRBV2; CDR3nt: TGTGCCAGCAGTCCGGTGGGCGGGATAGGGGATGAGCAGTTCTTC; CDR3aa: CASSPVGGIGDEQFF
abundance: few; j_gene: TRBJ2-7; d_gene: -; v_gene: TRBV7-2; CDR3nt: TGTGCCAGCAGCTTAGATAACGCCTACGAGCAGTACTTC; CDR3aa: CASSLDNAYEQYF
abundance: few; j_gene: TRBJ2-5; d_gene: -; v_gene: TRBV28; CDR3nt: TGTGCCAGCGGACGAGAGACCCAGTACTTC; CDR3aa: CASGRETQYF
abundance: -; j_gene: TRBJ1-4; d_gene: -; v_gene: TRBV7-2; CDR3nt: TGTGCCAGCAGCTTAGGTGGACAGCTTAATGAAAAACTGTTTTTT; CDR3aa: CASSLGGQLNEKLFF
abundance: -; j_gene: TRBJ2-1; d_gene: -; v_gene: TRBV5-4; CDR3nt: TGTGCCAGCAGCTTGTATAATGAGCAGTTCTTC; CDR3aa: CASSLYNEQFF
abundance: -; j_gene: TRBJ2-1; d_gene: TRBD2; v_gene: TRBV4-3; CDR3nt: TGCGCCAGCAGCCAAGAAGGGAGCGGGAGCTACAATGAGCAGTTCTTC; CDR3aa: CASSQEGSGSYNEQFF
abundance: -; j_gene: TRBJ1-1; d_gene: -; v_gene: TRBV19; CDR3nt: TGTGCCAGTAGTCCCCCGTGGGAGAACACTGAAGCTTTCTTT; CDR3aa: CASSPPWENTEAFF